A single sample gave rise to the 6 T cell receptor beta chains below, sequenced in a study of beta chain features in type 1 diabetes. General study findings and limits: In every one of the four CD4+ subsets, TCRB CDR3s were moderately but significantly shorter in Type 1 diabetes patients.

Reverse transcription of all isolated RNA meant that expressed TCRB transcripts were sequenced. The table came from immunoSEQ multiplex PCR; TCRdb's copy has only in-frame clones and leaves some out. In the table there are 130,000 to 150,000 clones, 10% to 15% of which are singletons. No antigen is known for these receptors. Sequencing was done on a sample of central memory CD4+ T cells from blood. Receptors were obtained from a man aged 18 to 29 with type 1 diabetes.

This clone was observed a single time. The V and J genes are TRBV5-4 and TRBJ2-6, with D perhaps matching TRBD1 (5 bases). The CDR3 runs to 13 residues. Trimming left V 4 bases short and J 4 bases short, with 6 bases between. CDR1 is SGHNT and CDR2 is YYREEE in the germline V gene (reference sequence). The DNA for the CDR3 is TGTGCCAGCAGCCGGACAGGGGCCAACGTCCTGACTTTC. As protein: CASSRTGANVLTF.

Only a few counts were recorded for this clone. Germline and junction disagree at one end, which may indicate a read error. The chain has TRBV7-2 and TRBJ2-3, with 9 bases matching TRBD2. In germline, CDR1 is SGHTA, CDR2 FQGNSA. The CDR3 has 15 amino acids. CDR3 sequence reads: CASSLVSGGTDTQYF. The CDR3 DNA sequence: TGTGCCAGCAGCCTAGTTAGCGGGGGCACGGATACGCAGTATTTT.

The chain uses TRBV30 and TRBJ1-2; D call uncertain. Trimming removed 0 bases at V and 2 bases at J, with 7 bases between. The CDR3 totals 13 residues. In germline, CDR1 is GTSNPN, CDR2 SVGIG (reference sequence). The CDR3: CAWSVAENYGYTF. Written as DNA, the CDR3 is TGTGCCTGGAGTGTAGCCGAGAACTATGGCTACACCTTC. Variable domain in full (rest from reference TRBV30 and TRBJ1-2): SQTIHQWPATLVQPVGSPLSLECTVEGTSNPNLYWYRQAAGRGLQLLFYSVGIGQISSEVPQNLSASRPQDRQFILSSKKLLLSDSGFYLCAWSVAENYGYTFGSGTRLTVV.

The J gene is TRBJ1-2, the V gene TRBV30; D gene uncertain. The V and J ends lost 7 bases and 10 bases respectively, with 22 bases between them. The germline gives CDR1 GTSNPN, CDR2 SVGIG (reference sequence). The CDR3 consists of 13 residues. The CDR3 protein is CAFFRYREFDYTF. The CDR3 nucleotides are TGTGCCTTTTTCCGCTACCGGGAATTCGACTACACCTTC.

This clone appeared a few times. The chain combines TRBV30 with TRBJ1-4; no firm D call. CDR1 and CDR2 (germline): GTSNPN, SVGIG (reference sequence). This CDR3 contains 13 residues. The germline V and J ends were trimmed by 2 bases and 0 bases, with 4 bases remaining between them. The DNA for the CDR3 is TGTGCCTGGAGTAAGACAACTAATGAAAAACTGTTTTTT. It is translated as CAWSKTTNEKLFF.

The chain is built from TRBV30 and TRBJ1-5; TRBD1 matches 7 bases. Looked up from germline, CDR1 is GTSNPN and CDR2 is SVGIG (reference sequence). The length of the CDR3 is 14 residues. The junction had 8 bases not matched to a gene; V was cut back by 5 bases and J by 4 bases. CDR3 DNA sequence: TGTGCCTGGGGCCGGACAGGAGGGAATCAGCCCCAGCATTTT. This codes for CAWGRTGGNQPQHF.